One and the same sample provided the 32 T cell receptor beta chains below, sequenced in a study of blood T cell repertoires in COVID-19. The assay was immunoSEQ multiplex PCR, and TCRdb's table has in-frame clones only and misses some. The table shows roughly 66,000 clones, with 91% occurring only once. Sequencing was done on a sample of peripheral blood. These receptors were collected from a human donor in a cohort sampled during active COVID-19.

The rearrangement uses TRBV19 and TRBJ1-1, with 11 bases identical to TRBD1. This CDR3 region has 14 residues. The ends lost 4 bases at V and 7 bases at J; junction bases unmatched: 5. Germline V gene data show CDR1 as LNHDA and CDR2 as SQIVND (reference sequence). The CDR3 region is CASSTGGQGDEAFF. CDR3 DNA sequence: TGTGCCAGTAGTACCGGGGGACAGGGGGATGAAGCTTTCTTT. Combining the CDR3 with reference TRBV19 and TRBJ1-1 gives the whole variable domain DGGITQSPKYLFRKEGQNVTLSCEQNLNHDAMYWYRQDPGQGLRLIYYSQIVNDFQKGDIAEGYSVSREKKESFPLTVTSAQKNPTAFYLCASSTGGQGDEAFFGQGTRLTVV.

As regards this clone: The sample contains more than one DNA sequence encoding this CDR3. This chain uses TRBV19 with TRBJ2-7; a possible D gene is TRBD2 (6 bases). Deletions cut 3 bases from V and 0 bases from J, with 9 bases between. Germline V lookup: CDR1 LNHDA, CDR2 SQIVND (reference sequence). CDR3 length: 14 amino acids. Here the CDR3 reads CASSIAGSSYEQYF. DNA for the CDR3: TGTGCCAGTAGTATTGCGGGGAGCTCCTACGAGCAGTACTTC.

The V call is TRBV19, the J call TRBJ2-3; D gene uncertain. Germline lookup yields CDR1 LNHDA and CDR2 SQIVND (reference sequence). V shed 3 bases and J shed 4 bases, with 17 bases lying between them. CDR3 length: 16 residues. CDR3 residues: CASSIRGPTRADTQYF. CDR3 bases: TGTGCCAGTAGTATCAGAGGTCCCACCCGTGCAGATACGCAGTATTTT.

The V call is TRBV6-5, the J call TRBJ2-3; D gene unclear. The CDR3 is 14 amino acids. V lost 9 bases, J lost 1 base, and 14 bases lay in between. Looked up from germline, CDR1 is MNHEY and CDR2 is SVGAGI. The chain's CDR3 is CASVDLPRTDTQYF. The CDR3 bases are TGTGCCAGTGTAGATCTCCCGCGCACAGATACGCAGTATTTT.

The chain couples TRBV5-1 to TRBJ2-7; 9 bases map to TRBD2. Trimming removed 2 bases from V and 1 base from J; junction bases left unmatched: 1. The CDR3 loop spans 14 amino acids. Germline loops: CDR1 SGHRS, CDR2 YFSETQ. The CDR3 reads CASSFSGGSYEQYF. Written as DNA, the CDR3 is TGCGCCAGCAGCTTTAGCGGGGGATCCTACGAGCAGTACTTC.

The V gene is TRBV7-8, the J gene TRBJ1-2, with 8 bases lining up with TRBD1. CDR1 is SGHVS and CDR2 is FQNEAQ in the germline V gene. Trimming took 1 base from V and 5 from J; bases not matched to a gene: 6. The CDR3 covers 15 residues. CDR3 in DNA: TGTGCCAGCAGCTTAGAGGGGACAGGATTGTATGGCTACACCTTC. This sequence encodes CASSLEGTGLYGYTF.

The rearrangement uses TRBV20-1 and TRBJ2-6; 9 bases match TRBD1. Trimming at V came to 3 bases and at J to 2 bases, leaving 5 bases not matched to a gene. The CDR3 runs 16 residues. CDR1 and CDR2 (germline): DFQATT, SNEGSKA (reference sequence). The CDR3 DNA follows: TGCAGTGCTAGTGGACAGGGGACCGCTGGGGCCAACGTCCTGACTTTC. This gives the protein CSASGQGTAGANVLTF.

The V call is TRBV10-3, the J call TRBJ2-2; TRBD2 matches at 7 bases. J was trimmed by 0 bases and V by 3 bases; bases with no gene match: 7. The CDR3 has 17 amino acids. Germline loops: CDR1 ENHRY, CDR2 SYGVKD. The CDR3 here is CAISDPSGGSNTGELFF. The CDR3 DNA follows: TGTGCCATCAGTGACCCCTCGGGGGGATCGAACACCGGGGAGCTGTTTTTT.

This chain uses TRBV10-1 with TRBJ2-7; 7 nucleotides align to TRBD1. The V segment lost 7 bases and the J segment 4 bases; nucleotides outside the gene matches: 7. CDR1 is WNHNN and CDR2 is SYGVQD in the germline V gene (reference sequence). The CDR3 has 13 residues. CDR3 amino acids: CASTLQGWYEQYF. As DNA, the CDR3 is TGCGCCAGCACCTTACAGGGGTGGTACGAGCAGTACTTC.

This clone has a single count. J is TRBJ1-6 and V is TRBV19; TRBD1 might be the D (5 bases). This CDR3 is 15 amino acids long. Looked up from germline, CDR1 is LNHDA and CDR2 is SQIVND (reference sequence). Trimming took off 1 base at V and 7 bases at J, with 11 bases between the two ends. DNA of the CDR3: TGTGCCAGTAGTATAGCAGGGTCGGAAAATTCACCCCTCCACTTT. Translation gives CASSIAGSENSPLHF.

This clone has a single count. The chain uses TRBV7-2 and TRBJ2-1; TRBD2 matches 9 bases. Germline assignment: CDR1 SGHTA and CDR2 FQGNSA. V was pared by 4 bases and J by 7 bases, with 11 bases of the junction left unmatched. This CDR3 is built from 16 residues. For the CDR3, the DNA is TGTGCCAGCAGCTCTTTACCGACTAGCGGAGGGAATGAGCAGTTCTTC. Residues: CASSSLPTSGGNEQFF.

This clone was detected once. The chain carries TRBV19 and TRBJ2-3; TRBD1 aligns across 7 bases. Germline V gene lookup returns CDR1 LNHDA and CDR2 SQIVND (reference sequence). The J segment lost 4 bases and the V segment lost 6 bases, leaving 10 bases of the junction unmatched. This CDR3 region has 15 residues. The CDR3 protein is CASSQQGMAADTQYF. The CDR3 DNA reads TGTGCCAGTAGCCAACAGGGGATGGCGGCAGATACGCAGTATTTT.

CDR3 amino acids: CSSRAGGTLKTQYF. Here the CDR3 DNA reads TGCAGCTCGAGGGCGGGGGGGACGTTGAAGACCCAGTACTTC. This rearrangement joins TRBV29-1 to TRBJ2-5, with TRBD2 matching over 9 bases. The germline CDR1 and CDR2 sequences are SQVTM and ANQGSEA. V trimming: 8 bases; J trimming: 6 bases; junction bases outside the gene matches: 13. The CDR3 contains 14 residues.

The rearrangement uses TRBV27 and TRBJ2-3, with 7 bases that match TRBD1. V lost 5 bases and J lost 3; bases outside the gene matches: 11. CDR1 is MNHEY, CDR2 SMNVEV, per germline (reference sequence). The CDR3 runs to 16 residues. CDR3 region: CASSMRQGSNTDTQYF. The CDR3 DNA reads as TGTGCCAGCAGTATGAGACAGGGCAGTAATACAGATACGCAGTATTTT.

The table lists this clone with a count of one. The rearrangement joins TRBV6-5 to TRBJ1-2; the D is unclear. The germline V and J ends were trimmed by 2 bases and 5 bases, with 15 bases remaining between them. The germline V gene has CDR1 MNHEY and CDR2 SVGAGI. The CDR3 runs 15 residues. Here the CDR3 reads CASSYGLPGQYGYTF. The DNA for the CDR3 is TGTGCCAGCAGTTACGGGCTGCCCGGCCAGTATGGCTACACCTTC.

This clone was recorded only once. The chain links TRBV2 to TRBJ2-5; 15 bases fit TRBD2. J was trimmed by 4 bases and V by 8 bases; bases with no gene match: 11. The CDR3 runs 17 residues. The germline CDR1 and CDR2 sequences are SNHLY and FYNNEI. The chain's CDR3 is CASVRTSGGVIGETQYF. The CDR3 DNA sequence: TGTGCCAGCGTGCGGACTAGCGGGGGGGTAATTGGAGAGACCCAGTACTTC.

V usage is TRBV7-9 and J usage is TRBJ2-3; 12 bases fit TRBD1. The CDR3 extends over 16 amino acids. The junction had 7 bases not matched to a gene; V was cut back by 7 bases and J by 2 bases. In germline, CDR1 is SEHNR, CDR2 FQNEAQ (reference sequence). The CDR3 DNA sequence: TGTGCCAGCACCGGGGACAGGGGGCCAGCCACAGATACGCAGTATTTT. Protein: CASTGDRGPATDTQYF. Full variable domain (rest looked up from reference TRBV7-9 and TRBJ2-3): DTGVSQNPRHKITKRGQNVTFRCDPISEHNRLYWYRQTLGQGPEFLTYFQNEAQLEKSRLLSDRFSAERPKGSFSTLEIQRTEQGDSAMYLCASTGDRGPATDTQYFGPGTRLTVL.

This clone was detected only once. V usage is TRBV5-1 and J usage is TRBJ2-1; TRBD2 agrees at 9 bases. V dropped 4 bases and J dropped 5; count of bases not matched to a gene: 13. The CDR3 is made up of 17 amino acids. The germline V gene has CDR1 SGHRS and CDR2 YFSETQ. The CDR3 region has the DNA TGCGCCAGCAGCCAACTAATTAGCGGGAGTGGGAACAATGAGCAGTTCTTC. This encodes CASSQLISGSGNNEQFF.

This chain links TRBV7-3 with TRBJ1-5, with D possibly matching TRBD1 (6 bases). V lost 11 bases, J lost 3 bases, and 20 bases lay in between. Germline V CDR1 and CDR2: SGHTA, FQGTGA. CDR3 size: 15 residues. The CDR3 nucleotides are TGTGCCGGTTTGGACAATACAGGGAACAATCAGCCCCAGCATTTT. Its translation is CAGLDNTGNNQPQHF.

The chain carries TRBV7-6 and TRBJ2-1, with TRBD2 matching over 9 bases. Germline V CDR1 and CDR2: SGHVS, FNYEAQ. The trim removed 0 bases at V and 11 bases at J, leaving 5 bases unmatched. The CDR3 sequence is 14 residues long. The chain's CDR3 is CASSLALAGQKQFF. CDR3 in DNA: TGTGCCAGCAGCTTAGCCCTAGCGGGACAGAAGCAGTTCTTC.

The chain employs TRBV5-1 and TRBJ2-7; a weak D match, TRBD2 (5 bases). V was clipped by 0 bases and J by 3 bases, with 13 bases between them. CDR1 and CDR2 (germline): SGHRS, YFSETQ. This CDR3 is 15 amino acids long. In DNA form, the CDR3 reads TGCGCCAGCAGCTTGGCATTGGCTAGCATCTACGAGCAGTACTTC. This encodes CASSLALASIYEQYF.

This clone was seen only a few times. The chain employs TRBV6-2 or TRBV6-3 and TRBJ2-2; D possibly corresponds to TRBD2 (7 bases). The CDR3 has 16 amino acids. Germline V gene data show CDR1 as MNHEY and CDR2 as SVGEGT. Trimming stripped 2 bases from V and 1 base from J, with 11 bases between. The CDR3 DNA sequence: TGTGCCAGCAGTTACCGGGGGGCTCAGAACACCGGGGAGCTGTTTTTT. Protein sequence: CASSYRGAQNTGELFF.

This clone was recorded a few times. The V and J genes are TRBV5-8 and TRBJ1-5; 9 nucleotides agree with TRBD1. Trimming cost V 6 bases and J 3 bases; bases outside gene matches: 10. The germline gives CDR1 SGHTS, CDR2 YDEGEE. This CDR3 spans 16 amino acids. The CDR3 loop is CASIPGQGVFNQPQHF. The CDR3 nucleotides read TGTGCCAGCATTCCGGGACAGGGTGTGTTCAATCAGCCCCAGCATTTT.

V usage is TRBV7-2 and J usage is TRBJ2-2, with 11 bases lining up with TRBD2. Germline CDR1 SGHTA, CDR2 FQGNSA. V lost 4 bases to trimming and J lost 0 bases; unmatched junction nucleotides: 7. The CDR3 consists of 18 residues. CDR3 DNA sequence: TGTGCCAGCAGCTGGGGGCTAGCGGGAGGTGCGAACACCGGGGAGCTGTTTTTT. Its protein product is CASSWGLAGGANTGELFF.

The chain uses TRBV4-1 and TRBJ1-1, with 10 bases aligning to TRBD1. The CDR3 totals 22 residues. In germline, CDR1 is MGHRA, CDR2 YSYEKL. V shed 1 base and J 0 bases; nucleotides not matched to a gene: 20. CDR3 region: CASSQVKWMTGGPRGMNTEAFF. The DNA for the CDR3 is TGCGCCAGCAGCCAAGTGAAATGGATGACAGGGGGCCCGCGAGGCATGAACACTGAAGCTTTCTTT.

The genes are TRBV5-1 and TRBJ2-4; D call uncertain. Trimming shortened V by 0 bases and J by 8 bases, and 12 bases separated the two germline ends. The CDR3 contains 14 residues. CDR1 is SGHRS and CDR2 is YFSETQ in the germline V gene. CDR3 sequence (DNA): TGCGCCAGCAGCTTGGGTTCCCCCCGGGACATTCAGTACTTC. This sequence encodes CASSLGSPRDIQYF.

The chain is built from TRBV7-2 and TRBJ2-7; TRBD1 matches 9 bases. CDR3 length: 15 amino acids. V lost 5 bases and J lost 4; bases outside the gene matches: 9. Germline V gene sequence: CDR1 SGHTA, CDR2 FQGNSA. This CDR3 reads CASSLSWDREYEQYF. CDR3 bases: TGTGCCAGCAGCCTTTCGTGGGACAGGGAATACGAGCAGTACTTC. Supplemented by reference TRBV7-2 and TRBJ2-7, the full variable domain reads GAGVSQSPSNKVTEKGKDVELRCDPISGHTALYWYRQSLGQGLEFLIYFQGNSAPDKSGLPSDRFSAERTGGSVSTLTIQRTQQEDSAVYLCASSLSWDREYEQYFGPGTRLTVT.

The CDR3 sequence: CASSPIAGGPLGHTDTQYF. The CDR3 coding sequence is TGTGCCAGCAGCCCTATAGCGGGGGGGCCTTTAGGCCACACAGATACGCAGTATTTT. This rearrangement joins TRBV6-2 or TRBV6-3 to TRBJ2-3; 11 nucleotides agree with TRBD2. Looked up from germline, CDR1 is MNHEY and CDR2 is SVGEGT. V lost 6 bases and J lost 2; bases outside the gene matches: 16. The CDR3 has 19 amino acids.

The chain has TRBV7-9 and TRBJ2-5, with D unresolved. Germline-derived CDR1 and CDR2 are SEHNR and FQNEAQ (reference sequence). The V end was cut by 4 bases, the J end by 3 bases, with 9 bases between. CDR3 length: 13 amino acids. This chain's CDR3 is CASSSLSKETQYF. The CDR3 region has the DNA TGTGCCAGCAGCTCCCTATCGAAAGAGACCCAGTACTTC.

This chain joins TRBV6-2 or TRBV6-3 and TRBJ1-2, with 11 nucleotides matching TRBD1. The CDR3 is made up of 15 amino acids. The V gene's germline CDR1 is MNHEY and CDR2 SVGEGT. V was clipped by 2 bases and J by 7 bases; unmatched bases: 6. CDR3 sequence reads: CASSYGQGAPGGYTF. The CDR3 nucleotides are TGTGCCAGCAGTTACGGACAGGGGGCGCCAGGTGGCTACACCTTC.

The chain links TRBV7-9 to TRBJ2-7; 9 bases match TRBD2. Germline values: CDR1 SEHNR, CDR2 FQNEAQ (reference sequence). V shed 5 bases, J shed 1 base, and the junction held 9 bases outside the gene matches. The CDR3 covers 16 residues. CDR3 sequence: CASSPTAGGPSYEQYF. CDR3 bases: TGTGCCAGCAGCCCCACAGCGGGGGGCCCGTCCTACGAGCAGTACTTC.

This clone occurred once. This CDR3 is CASSEGAGAANEQFF. CDR3 sequence (DNA): TGTGCCAGCAGTGAAGGAGCGGGGGCCGCCAATGAGCAGTTCTTC. The genes are TRBV2 and TRBJ2-1, with 8 bases aligning to TRBD2. The germline V gene encodes CDR1 SNHLY and CDR2 FYNNEI. The CDR3 has 15 residues. Trimming cost V 1 base and J 6 bases; bases outside gene matches: 5.